These 21 T cell receptor beta chains share one sample of origin, sequenced in a study of metastatic and nonmetastatic thyroid tumors (dated by TCRdb to 2018 to 2021). Libraries were prepared through PCR. TCRdb shows the sequencer as Illumina HiSeq 4000. Starting from the raw public reads, TCRdb applied fastp trimming at Q25, assembled clones with MiXCR and retained in-frame beta chains. Recorded for this sample are approximately 17,000 clones; under 30% of them occurred a single time. About 9.4% of the sample is held by the ten biggest clonotypes. Before undergoing thyroid surgery, none of the patients had been given any kind of treatment. The sequencing input was adjacent normal tissue. The receptors were gathered from a female donor with papillary thyroid cancer or a benign thyroid nodule (not recorded which). Some clones in this sample may be carry-over from other donors' samples.

A few counts support this clone. The gene calls are TRBV6-5 and TRBJ1-3; unclear D gene. The CDR3 is made up of 16 amino acids. Germline V gene lookup returns CDR1 MNHEY and CDR2 SVGAGI. V was pared by 0 bases and J by 4 bases, with 13 bases between. As DNA, the CDR3 is TGTGCCAGCAGTTACTCTTTGACCGATAGGGGAAACACCATATATTTT. It is translated as CASSYSLTDRGNTIYF.

This clone was counted between two and nine times. The chain carries TRBV27 and TRBJ2-7; possible D gene TRBD1, 6 bases. V was cut by 3 bases and J by 0 bases, with 18 bases left in between. In germline, CDR1 is MNHEY, CDR2 SMNVEV (reference sequence). The CDR3 length is 17 residues. CDR3 sequence (DNA): TGTGCCAGCAGTTTTTCGGCGACAGGTCTGAGCTCCTACGAGCAGTACTTC. Translating it yields CASSFSATGLSSYEQYF.

The V gene is TRBV11-2, the J gene TRBJ2-6; no reliable D call. Germline V gene lookup returns CDR1 SGHAT and CDR2 FQNNGV. This CDR3 is built from 15 residues. V gave up 1 base and J gave up 1 base, with 5 bases separating them. CDR3 coding DNA: TGTGCCAGCAGCTTAGTGGCGTCTGGGGCCAACGTCCTGACTTTC. Translating gives CASSLVASGANVLTF.

This clone has at least ten counts. This rearrangement joins TRBV28 to TRBJ1-4; D is perhaps TRBD1 (6 bases). Germline V gene lookup returns CDR1 MDHEN and CDR2 SYDVKM. V lost 6 bases and J 8 bases, leaving 16 bases between the germline ends. This CDR3 is 14 amino acids long. The CDR3, as DNA: TGTGCCAGCAGCCCAAACAGGGCCCTGGAAAAACTGTTTTTT. Its translation: CASSPNRALEKLFF.

This clone appeared a few times. The chain links TRBV6-1 to TRBJ2-5; 7 bases map to TRBD1. This CDR3 region has 16 residues. Germline loops: CDR1 MNHNS, CDR2 SASEGT. J lost 5 bases, V lost 5 bases, and 14 bases had no gene match. CDR3 nucleotides: TGTGCCAGCAGTCTAGGGGTGGCAGGGGGTGGCGAGACCCAGTACTTC. Its translation is CASSLGVAGGGETQYF.

The V gene is TRBV6-5, the J gene TRBJ1-1; D not certain. V was pared by 3 bases and J by 4 bases, with 6 bases between. Germline V gene data show CDR1 as MNHEY and CDR2 as SVGAGI. This CDR3 is built from 12 residues. The CDR3 here is CASSYRSTEAFF. The CDR3 DNA reads as TGTGCCAGCAGTTATCGTAGCACTGAAGCTTTCTTT.

The chain joins TRBV6-4 to TRBJ2-6; 9 bases match TRBD1. CDR1 is MRHNA and CDR2 is SNTAGT in the germline V gene. Trimming cost V 4 bases and J 4 bases; bases outside gene matches: 5. The CDR3 extends over 16 amino acids. The CDR3 DNA reads as TGTGCCAGCAGTGTTGGACAGGGGACCGGGGCCAACGTCCTGACTTTC. Protein: CASSVGQGTGANVLTF.

CDR3 loop: CASRPLGTDTQYF. The CDR3 DNA follows: TGTGCCAGCAGGCCACTAGGCACAGATACGCAGTATTTT. The rearrangement uses TRBV2 and TRBJ2-3; D perhaps matches TRBD2 (5 bases). The CDR3 contains 13 residues. The germline CDR1 and CDR2 sequences are SNHLY and FYNNEI. Trimming stripped 6 bases from V and 1 base from J, with 8 bases between.

A remark on this clone: An end of the junction differs from the germline gene, which may be a read error. The same CDR3 also results from other DNA sequences found in this sample. V and J are TRBV6-1 and TRBJ1-2; TRBD1 agrees at 10 bases. The CDR3 is 13 residues long. CDR1 is MNHNS, CDR2 SASEGT, per germline. This CDR3 is CASRPTGGSGYTF. DNA for the CDR3: TGTGCCAGCAGACCGACAGGGGGCTCTGGCTACACTTTC.

The chain is built from TRBV5-1 and TRBJ1-2, with D tentatively TRBD1 (5 bases). V was shortened by 4 bases and J by 3 bases, with 10 bases between the two germline ends. Germline V gene sequence: CDR1 SGHRS, CDR2 YFSETQ. This CDR3 contains 13 residues. The CDR3, as DNA: TGCGCCAGCAGCCTACAGGCAGACTATGGCTACACCTTC. This translates into CASSLQADYGYTF.

This clone showed up just a few times. V and J are TRBV9 and TRBJ1-5; D not resolved. V lost 0 bases, J lost 0 bases, and 7 bases lay in between. From germline, CDR1 is SGDLS and CDR2 YYNGEE. The CDR3 contains 15 residues. CDR3 sequence reads: CASSVDGYSNQPQHF. The CDR3 nucleotides read TGTGCCAGCAGCGTAGACGGATATAGCAATCAGCCCCAGCATTTT.

In this sample, this clone turned up many times. The CDR3 nucleotides read TGTGCCAGTATCCCCCAACCGGGACGGGACTATGGCTACACCTTC. It specifies CASIPQPGRDYGYTF. The chain uses TRBV19 and TRBJ1-2; weak D call: TRBD1 (5 bases). V was shortened by 7 bases and J by 3 bases, with 18 bases between the two germline ends. Germline V gene data show CDR1 as LNHDA and CDR2 as SQIVND (reference sequence). The CDR3 is made up of 15 amino acids.

This clone showed up just a few times. V and J are TRBV6-1 and TRBJ1-2, with D tentatively TRBD1 (5 bases). The CDR3 extends over 12 amino acids. CDR1 and CDR2 from the germline V gene are MNHNS and SASEGT. Trimming left V 6 bases short and J 7 bases short, with 12 bases between. In DNA, the CDR3 is TGTGCCAGCAGGGACGGGGCAGGTGGCTACACCTTC. This sequence encodes CASRDGAGGYTF.

This clone was picked up a small number of times. This chain joins TRBV27 and TRBJ2-2; D perhaps matches TRBD2 (5 bases). Germline V CDR1 and CDR2: MNHEY, SMNVEV (reference sequence). This CDR3 has 11 residues. Deletions cut 7 bases from V and 7 bases from J, with 7 bases between. The CDR3 is CASTGSGELFF. For the CDR3, the DNA is TGTGCCAGCACGGGAAGCGGGGAGCTGTTTTTT.

This clone appeared a few times. CDR3 sequence reads: CASRLSGGASNEQFF. As DNA, the CDR3 is TGTGCCAGCAGACTGAGCGGGGGGGCCTCGAATGAGCAGTTCTTC. V is TRBV11-2 and J is TRBJ2-1, with 10 bases aligning to TRBD2. The junction had 9 bases not matched to a gene; V was cut back by 6 bases and J by 7 bases. Germline-derived CDR1 and CDR2 are SGHAT and FQNNGV. There are 15 residues in the CDR3. Drawing the rest from reference TRBV11-2 and TRBJ2-1, the complete variable domain is EAGVAQSPRYKIIEKRQSVAFWCNPISGHATLYWYQQILGQGPKLLIQFQNNGVVDDSQLPKDRFSAERLKGVDSTLKIQPAKLEDSAVYLCASRLSGGASNEQFFGPGTRLTVL.

With regard to this clone: The junction differs from germline at one of its ends, possibly a read error. The J gene is TRBJ1-4, the V gene TRBV30; D is undetermined. The CDR3 spans 11 residues. Looked up from germline, CDR1 is GTSNPN and CDR2 is SVGIG (reference sequence). Here the CDR3 reads CAWGIRPLVFF. CDR3 DNA sequence: TGTGCCTGGGGGATAAGACCTCTCGTCTTCTTT.

CDR3 sequence reads: CSARERIYNEQFF. CDR3 sequence (DNA): TGCAGTGCTAGAGAGAGGATCTACAATGAGCAGTTCTTC. The rearrangement uses TRBV20-1 and TRBJ2-1; D not resolved. V gave up 0 bases and J gave up 3 bases, with 6 bases separating them. The germline V gene has CDR1 DFQATT and CDR2 SNEGSKA (reference sequence). The CDR3 sequence is 13 residues long.

This clone was counted between two and nine times. V gene TRBV20-1 combines with J gene TRBJ2-3, with 9 bases fitting TRBD2. This CDR3 region has 16 residues. Looked up from germline, CDR1 is DFQATT and CDR2 is SNEGSKA (reference sequence). Unmatched junction bases numbered 10, after V lost 1 base and J lost 5 bases. This CDR3 reads CSARVKASGALDTQYF. CDR3 in DNA: TGCAGTGCTAGAGTAAAGGCTAGCGGGGCCTTAGATACGCAGTATTTT.

This rearrangement joins TRBV5-1 to TRBJ2-3; 9 bases map to TRBD1. Germline lookup yields CDR1 SGHRS and CDR2 YFSETQ. Losses at the gene ends were 2 bases for V and 3 bases for J; bases not matched to a gene: 7. This CDR3 has 16 amino acids. The CDR3 protein is CASSFTGTGRTDTQYF. In DNA, the CDR3 is TGCGCCAGCAGCTTCACCGGGACAGGGCGGACAGATACGCAGTATTTT.

This chain's CDR3 is CASSLSKGHELYEQYF. DNA for the CDR3: TGTGCCAGCAGTTTATCGAAGGGGCACGAGTTGTACGAGCAGTACTTC. This sequence joins TRBV27 and TRBJ2-7, with D possibly TRBD1 on 5 matching bases. Trimming removed 0 bases at V and 4 bases at J, with 16 bases between. Per germline, CDR1 MNHEY and CDR2 SMNVEV (reference sequence). The CDR3 extends over 16 amino acids.

The chain recombines TRBV28 with TRBJ2-1, with 14 positions matching TRBD2. The CDR3 sequence is 17 residues long. J lost 9 bases, V lost 1 base, and 8 bases had no gene match. Germline values: CDR1 MDHEN, CDR2 SYDVKM. This chain's CDR3 is CASSLYSTSGRAREQFF. The CDR3 bases are TGTGCCAGCAGTTTATACTCGACTAGCGGGAGGGCACGTGAGCAGTTCTTC.